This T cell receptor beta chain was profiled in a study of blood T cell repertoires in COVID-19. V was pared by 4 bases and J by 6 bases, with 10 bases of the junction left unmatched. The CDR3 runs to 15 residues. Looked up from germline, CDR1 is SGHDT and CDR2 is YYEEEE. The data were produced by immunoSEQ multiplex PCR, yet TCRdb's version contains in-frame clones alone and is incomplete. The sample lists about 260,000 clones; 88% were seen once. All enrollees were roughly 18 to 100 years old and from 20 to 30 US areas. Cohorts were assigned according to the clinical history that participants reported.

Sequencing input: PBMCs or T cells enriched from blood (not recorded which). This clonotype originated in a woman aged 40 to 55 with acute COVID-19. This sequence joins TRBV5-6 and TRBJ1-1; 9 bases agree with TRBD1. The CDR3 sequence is CASSRNRGQRPEAFF. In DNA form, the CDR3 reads TGTGCCAGCAGCCGAAACAGGGGGCAGAGGCCTGAAGCTTTCTTT. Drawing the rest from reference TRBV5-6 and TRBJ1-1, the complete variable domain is DAGVTQSPTHLIKTRGQQVTLRCSPKSGHDTVSWYQQALGQGPQFIFQYYEEEERQRGNFPDRFSGHQFPNYSSELNVNALLLGDSALYLCASSRNRGQRPEAFFGQGTRLTVV.